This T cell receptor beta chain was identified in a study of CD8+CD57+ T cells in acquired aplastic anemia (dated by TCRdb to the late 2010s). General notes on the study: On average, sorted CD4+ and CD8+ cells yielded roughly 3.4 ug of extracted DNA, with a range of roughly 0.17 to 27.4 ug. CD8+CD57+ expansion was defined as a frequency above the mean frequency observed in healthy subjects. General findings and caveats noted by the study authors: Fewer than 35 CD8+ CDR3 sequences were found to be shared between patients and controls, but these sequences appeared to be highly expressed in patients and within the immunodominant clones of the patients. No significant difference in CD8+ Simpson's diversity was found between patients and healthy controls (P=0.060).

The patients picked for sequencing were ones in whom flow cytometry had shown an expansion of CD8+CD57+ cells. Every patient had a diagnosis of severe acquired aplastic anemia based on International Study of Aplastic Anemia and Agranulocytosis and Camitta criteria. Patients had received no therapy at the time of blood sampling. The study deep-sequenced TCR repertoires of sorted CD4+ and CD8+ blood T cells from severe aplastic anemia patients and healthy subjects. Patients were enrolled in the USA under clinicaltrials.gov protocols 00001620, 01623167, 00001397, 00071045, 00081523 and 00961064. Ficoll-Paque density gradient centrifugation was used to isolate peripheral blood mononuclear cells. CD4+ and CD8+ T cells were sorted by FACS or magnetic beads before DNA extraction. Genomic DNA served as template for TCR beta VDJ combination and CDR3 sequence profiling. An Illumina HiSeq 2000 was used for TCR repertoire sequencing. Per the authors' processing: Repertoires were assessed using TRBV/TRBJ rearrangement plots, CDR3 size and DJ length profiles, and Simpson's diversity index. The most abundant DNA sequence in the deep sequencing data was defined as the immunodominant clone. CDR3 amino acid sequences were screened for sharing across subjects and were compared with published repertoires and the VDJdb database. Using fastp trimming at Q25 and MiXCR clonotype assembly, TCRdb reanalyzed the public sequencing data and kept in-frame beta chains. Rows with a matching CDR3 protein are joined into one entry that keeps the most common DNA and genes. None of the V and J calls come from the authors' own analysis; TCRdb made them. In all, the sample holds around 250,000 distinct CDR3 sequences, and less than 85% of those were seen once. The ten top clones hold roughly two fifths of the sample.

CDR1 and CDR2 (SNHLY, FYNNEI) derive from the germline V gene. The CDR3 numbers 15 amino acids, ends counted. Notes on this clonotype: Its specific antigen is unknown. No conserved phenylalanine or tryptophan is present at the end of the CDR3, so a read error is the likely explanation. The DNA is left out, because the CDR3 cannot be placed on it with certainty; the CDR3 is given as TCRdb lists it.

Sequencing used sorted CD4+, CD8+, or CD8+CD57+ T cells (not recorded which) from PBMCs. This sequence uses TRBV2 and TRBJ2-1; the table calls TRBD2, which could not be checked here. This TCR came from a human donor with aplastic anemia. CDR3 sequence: CASSFASAMSSYSGQ.